One and the same sample provided the 7 T cell receptor beta chains below, sequenced in a study of early T cells in non-severe SARS-CoV-2 infection. MiXCR, applied by TCRdb to the 5' RACE reads, yields one record per CDR3 protein. The sample carries around 110,000 distinct CDR3 sequences, around 10% recorded once. Material: whole blood. These TCRs come from an adult who was a healthcare worker with PCR-confirmed SARS-CoV-2 infection or an uninfected control (not recorded which).

This clonotype was found many times. The chain combines TRBV5-1 with TRBJ2-2; 8 bases are a match to TRBD1. Looked up from germline, CDR1 is SGHRS and CDR2 is YFSETQ. The CDR3 length is 15 residues. V was pared by 3 bases and J by 5 bases, with 6 bases of the junction left unmatched. The CDR3 region is CASSSGQGRTGELFF. CDR3 coding DNA: TGCGCCAGCAGCTCAGGACAGGGAAGGACCGGGGAGCTGTTTTTT.

In this sample, this clonotype turned up many times. The J gene is TRBJ2-3, the V gene TRBV12-3 or TRBV12-4; no reliable D call. CDR3 size: 14 residues. The ends were cut back, 8 bases at V and 4 bases at J, with 16 bases in the middle. Written as DNA, the CDR3 is TGTGCCAGCGACACCCACCACGAAGCAGATACGCAGTATTTT. This sequence encodes CASDTHHEADTQYF.

This clonotype was counted a few times. The J gene is TRBJ2-7, the V gene TRBV28; possible D gene TRBD1, 6 bases. V was trimmed by 6 bases and J by 5 bases, leaving 17 bases between them. CDR1 and CDR2 (germline): MDHEN, SYDVKM. The CDR3 consists of 14 residues. For the CDR3, the DNA is TGTGCCAGCAGGATAGAACAGGGAACCCACGAGCAGTACTTC. Translation gives CASRIEQGTHEQYF. The variable domain in full, completed from reference TRBV28 and TRBJ2-7, reads DVKVTQSSRYLVKRTGEKVFLECVQDMDHENMFWYRQDPGLGLRLIYFSYDVKMKEKGDIPEGYSVSREKKERFSLILESASTNQTSMYLCASRIEQGTHEQYFGPGTRLTVT.

This clonotype was observed a handful of times. This rearrangement joins TRBV6-2 or TRBV6-3 to TRBJ1-1; 7 bases agree with TRBD1. The J segment lost 9 bases and the V segment lost 6 bases, leaving 7 bases of the junction unmatched. Germline CDR1 MNHEY, CDR2 SVGEGT. CDR3 size: 12 residues. Here the CDR3 reads CASSRRQGQAFF. The CDR3 DNA sequence: TGTGCCAGCAGCCGCCGACAGGGCCAAGCTTTCTTT.

This clonotype showed up many times. The chain is built from TRBV4-1 and TRBJ2-5, with D possibly matching TRBD2 (5 bases). The CDR3 covers 15 residues. Between the trimmed V and J ends, which lost 0 bases and 4 bases, there was a span of 12 bases. From germline, CDR1 is MGHRA and CDR2 YSYEKL. The CDR3 here is CASSQDLGRVETQYF. In DNA, the CDR3 is TGCGCCAGCAGCCAAGATCTCGGGCGGGTAGAGACCCAGTACTTC.

This clonotype has only a few counts. The chain joins TRBV7-2 to TRBJ2-2; the D call may be TRBD1 or TRBD2 (6 bases each). The V end lost 5 bases, the J end lost 6 bases, and 37 bases lay between the germline ends. This CDR3 is built from 22 residues. The germline gives CDR1 SGHTA, CDR2 FQGNSA. CDR3 sequence reads: CASSRRSGRGLMAGGFSGELFF. The DNA of the CDR3 is TGTGCCAGCAGCCGCCGTTCCGGCAGGGGTTTGATGGCCGGGGGATTTTCCGGGGAGCTGTTTTTT.

This clonotype was found a few times. The chain links TRBV10-3 to TRBJ2-7; 10 bases are a match to TRBD2. After removal of 6 bases from V and 1 base from J, the junction contained 3 bases not matched to a gene. Germline lookup yields CDR1 ENHRY and CDR2 SYGVKD. This CDR3 spans 14 amino acids. As DNA, the CDR3 is TGTGCCATCAGCGTACTAGCGGGGTCCTACGAGCAGTACTTC. This codes for CAISVLAGSYEQYF.